Listed here are 20 T cell receptor beta chains from one sample, sequenced in a study of radiation and T cells in renal cell carcinoma. TCRdb keeps only in-frame clones here, not all; method: immunoSEQ multiplex PCR. The sample has around 94,000 clones, approximately 86% seen once. Time point denoted: blood 4 weeks post-SBRT, at nephrectomy. The treatment denotes: 15 Gy SBRT to primary tumor, nephrectomy 4 weeks later. Sequenced material: blood, taken from a patient whose treatment included radiotherapy and nephrectomy. The receptors were sampled from a man aged 50 to 59 with renal cell carcinoma.

The V and J genes are TRBV19 and TRBJ1-2; no clear D gene. V was pared by 6 bases and J by 4 bases, with 21 bases between. The CDR3 loop spans 16 amino acids. Germline lookup yields CDR1 LNHDA and CDR2 SQIVND (reference sequence). CDR3 coding DNA: TGTGCCAGTAGCCACGGACTTTTTGGCAGACGCTATGGCTACACCTTC. It encodes CASSHGLFGRRYGYTF.

The chain couples TRBV6-6 to TRBJ1-1; D call uncertain. The germline gives CDR1 MNHNY, CDR2 SVGAGI (reference sequence). Trimming stripped 7 bases from V and 4 bases from J, with 7 bases between. CDR3 length equals 11 residues. The CDR3 DNA sequence: TGTGCCAGCACCAAGGGCACTGAAGCTTTCTTT. It translates to CASTKGTEAFF.

This clone was seen a handful of times. The chain carries TRBV5-6 and TRBJ2-7; D possibly corresponds to TRBD1 (6 bases). This CDR3 is built from 13 residues. Germline loops: CDR1 SGHDT, CDR2 YYEEEE. Trimming cost V 0 bases and J 5 bases, with 9 bases left between them. The CDR3 reads CASSLAAGDEQYF. The CDR3 DNA reads as TGTGCCAGCAGCTTGGCCGCAGGGGACGAGCAGTACTTC.

As concerns this clone: A read error may produce the germline difference seen at one junction end. J is TRBJ2-2 and V is TRBV7-7; D remains unclear. The CDR3 spans 14 residues. CDR1 is SSHAT, CDR2 FNYEAQ, per germline (reference sequence). This CDR3 reads CASSLALNTGELFF. CDR3 DNA sequence: TGTGCTAGCAGCTTGGCCTTAAACACCGGGGAGCTGTTTTTT.

The CDR3 sequence: CASKGGSSGSGANVLTF. DNA for the CDR3: TGCGCCAGCAAGGGGGGGTCATCTGGCTCTGGGGCCAACGTCCTGACTTTC. The V and J genes are TRBV5-1 and TRBJ2-6, with D possibly TRBD2 on 7 matching bases. Germline V gene sequence: CDR1 SGHRS, CDR2 YFSETQ. The CDR3 has 17 amino acids. V lost 6 bases to trimming and J lost 0 bases, with 16 bases between them.

The chain recombines TRBV7-3 with TRBJ2-5; D gene unclear. Germline CDR1 reads SGHTA; CDR2 reads FQGTGA. This CDR3 has 14 amino acids. Trimming removed 3 bases at V and 5 bases at J, with 13 bases between. CDR3 in amino acids: CASSFDSRAETQYF. CDR3 nucleotide sequence: TGTGCCAGCAGCTTCGACTCCCGGGCGGAGACCCAGTACTTC.

As DNA, the CDR3 is TGTGCCAGCAGGGTGGGCTCTGGGGCCAACGTCCTGACTTTC. This encodes CASRVGSGANVLTF. The genes are TRBV6-6 and TRBJ2-6; D not certain. The germline V gene encodes CDR1 MNHNY and CDR2 SVGAGI (reference sequence). Trimming took 6 bases from V and 0 from J, leaving 6 bases between them. The CDR3 runs 14 residues.

This clone was seen more than once but under ten times. Here the CDR3 DNA reads TGTGCCAGCAGATGGGGGAGGGCTCCCAGCTACGAGCAGTACTTC. Amino acid sequence: CASRWGRAPSYEQYF. This chain uses TRBV27 with TRBJ2-7; TRBD2 agrees at 7 bases. The CDR3 length is 15 residues. In germline, CDR1 is MNHEY, CDR2 SMNVEV (reference sequence). V was pared by 6 bases and J by 3 bases, with 11 bases of the junction left unmatched.

The chain recombines TRBV14 with TRBJ1-3; D not resolved. V lost 1 base, J lost 0 bases, and 10 bases lay in between. Germline values: CDR1 SGHDN, CDR2 FVKESK. The CDR3 covers 16 residues. The CDR3 DNA is TGTGCCAGCAGCCAAGGGCTCAGTTACTCTGGAAACACCATATATTTT. Encoded protein: CASSQGLSYSGNTIYF.

V is TRBV5-4 and J is TRBJ2-3; TRBD2 agrees at 12 bases. In germline, CDR1 is SGHNT, CDR2 YYREEE (reference sequence). This CDR3 comprises 16 residues. V lost 5 bases and J lost 2; bases outside the gene matches: 6. The CDR3 nucleotides are TGTGCCAGCAGTTATCTAGCGGGGGGGGCCACAGATACGCAGTATTTT. Protein sequence: CASSYLAGGATDTQYF.

This clone is a singleton in its sample. The chain couples TRBV7-8 to TRBJ2-5; 9 bases line up with TRBD2. The trim removed 1 base at V and 2 bases at J, leaving 20 bases unmatched. From germline, CDR1 is SGHVS and CDR2 FQNEAQ. The CDR3 runs to 21 residues. The CDR3 here is CASSLELTSGWITLLQETQYF. CDR3 DNA sequence: TGTGCCAGCAGCTTAGAATTGACTAGCGGCTGGATAACTCTCTTACAAGAGACCCAGTACTTC.

The chain joins TRBV5-1 to TRBJ2-5; 10 positions agree with TRBD2. CDR1 is SGHRS and CDR2 is YFSETQ in the germline V gene. The CDR3 length is 15 residues. Trimming removed 0 bases from V and 5 bases from J; junction bases left unmatched: 4. The CDR3 loop is CASSLAGTSEETQYF. The CDR3 region has the DNA TGCGCCAGCAGCTTGGCCGGGACTAGCGAGGAGACCCAGTACTTC.

The chain carries TRBV6-5 and TRBJ2-7, with TRBD1 matching over 10 bases. There are 15 residues in the CDR3. V trimming: 2 bases; J trimming: 4 bases; junction bases outside the gene matches: 5. Germline V gene sequence: CDR1 MNHEY, CDR2 SVGAGI. The CDR3 DNA follows: TGTGCCAGCAGTTACAGGGGGACAGGGGAATACGAGCAGTACTTC. It translates to CASSYRGTGEYEQYF.

This rearrangement joins TRBV6-6 to TRBJ2-7; D is ambiguous. This CDR3 has 14 residues. Germline assignment: CDR1 MNHNY and CDR2 SVGAGI (reference sequence). Trimming removed 0 bases at V and 4 bases at J, with 10 bases between. CDR3 in amino acids: CASSYSEELYEQYF. The CDR3 DNA follows: TGTGCCAGCAGTTACTCGGAAGAATTATACGAGCAGTACTTC.

Comments on this clone: Mismatch with germline at one junction end may stem from a read error. The chain carries TRBV30 and TRBJ1-2, with 9 bases that match TRBD1. Germline CDR1 GTSNPN, CDR2 SVGIG (reference sequence). The CDR3 is 13 amino acids. This CDR3 reads CAWSTSGQGIPSF. In DNA, the CDR3 is TGTGCCTGGAGTACCTCGGGACAGGGAATTCCTAGCTTC.

The sample holds one count of this clone. The gene calls are TRBV18 and TRBJ2-5; a possible D gene is TRBD2 (5 bases). Germline CDR1 and CDR2: KGHSH and LQKENI. Trimming shortened V by 2 bases and J by 1 base, and 5 bases separated the two germline ends. The length of the CDR3 is 13 residues. In DNA form, the CDR3 reads TGTGCCAGCTCACCAACTAGCCAAGAGACCCAGTACTTC. Its translation is CASSPTSQETQYF.

The chain uses TRBV6-5 and TRBJ1-1; 8 bases map to TRBD1. With V trimmed by 0 bases and J by 1 base, 4 bases remained unmatched. The CDR3 runs 16 residues. Per germline, CDR1 MNHEY and CDR2 SVGAGI. The CDR3 bases are TGTGCCAGCAGTTACTCCAGGACAGGGAGGAACACTGAAGCTTTCTTT. Translated: CASSYSRTGRNTEAFF.

The rearrangement uses TRBV5-4 and TRBJ2-1, with D possibly matching TRBD1 (7 bases). The ends were cut back, 1 base at V and 6 bases at J, with 14 bases in the middle. Per germline, CDR1 SGHNT and CDR2 YYREEE (reference sequence). This CDR3 contains 15 residues. For the CDR3, the DNA is TGTGCCAGCAGCTTGAGGCAGGGGGACTCCAATGAGCAGTTCTTC. Translated, it gives CASSLRQGDSNEQFF.

V is TRBV7-9 and J is TRBJ1-3, with D possibly TRBD1 on 5 matching bases. V was cut by 3 bases and J by 0 bases, with 9 bases left in between. The CDR3 length is 15 residues. CDR1 is SEHNR, CDR2 FQNEAQ, per germline (reference sequence). The CDR3 reads CASSLGRFSGNTIYF. As DNA, the CDR3 is TGTGCCAGCAGCTTGGGACGGTTCTCTGGAAACACCATATATTTT.

This clone appeared many times. The chain links TRBV6-5 to TRBJ2-3; D is possibly TRBD2 (5 bases). CDR1 MNHEY and CDR2 SVGAGI come from the germline V gene. The CDR3 sequence is 13 residues long. V was shortened by 5 bases and J by 4 bases, with 10 bases between the two germline ends. The CDR3 sequence is CASSLLRADTQYF. The CDR3 DNA sequence: TGTGCCAGCAGTCTATTGAGGGCAGATACGCAGTATTTT.